This note documents a single T cell receptor (beta chain) sequence. The antigen is undetermined. This entry is derived from a study of shared clonotypes between healthy human individuals. Overall study results and limits: Generation probabilities were higher for clonotypes shared across all four sorted-subset donors than for unshared ones.

V shed 5 bases and J shed 5 bases, with 16 bases lying between them. The CDR3 runs to 15 residues. CDR1 and CDR2 (germline): MNHEY, SMNVEV (reference sequence). Sequencing used immunoSEQ multiplex PCR; TCRdb keeps in-frame clones, though not all of them. The sample has over 2 million clones, roughly 92% seen once. This chain joins TRBV27 and TRBJ2-1, with D perhaps matching TRBD1 (6 bases). The source of this sequence is a man between 18 and 35 years old in good health. Some clones in this sample may be carry-over from other donors' samples. Sequencing was done on a sample of naive CD4+ T cells from PBMCs. Subset reported: CD45RA+ positively selected. The CDR3 nucleotides read TGTGCCAGCAGTAGATCAGACAGGACAAACAATGAGCAGTTCTTC. The encoded protein is CASSRSDRTNNEQFF.